A single sample is the source of the 27 T cell receptor beta chains below, sequenced in a study of naive and memory T cell subsets. An equimolar mix of two oligonucleotides served as the beta constant-region primer for TRBC1 and TRBC2. One entry per CDR3 protein results from TCRdb running MiXCR on the UMI-ligation and nested PCR reads. Among around 160,000 distinct CDR3 sequences listed, around 15% were seen once. Source material: naive CD4+ T cells from blood. The receptors were sampled from a human donor in good health.

The table lists this clonotype with a few counts. The V gene is TRBV28, the J gene TRBJ2-1, with 7 bases lining up with TRBD1. Trimming cost V 3 bases and J 4 bases; bases outside gene matches: 6. Germline values: CDR1 MDHEN, CDR2 SYDVKM. CDR3 size: 15 residues. CDR3 DNA: TGTGCCAGCAGTTTCCCGGGACAGACATACAATGAGCAGTTCTTC. Translating it yields CASSFPGQTYNEQFF.

The V and J genes are TRBV30 and TRBJ2-1, with D unresolved. This CDR3 comprises 12 residues. Trimming shortened V by 1 base and J by 8 bases, and 9 bases separated the two germline ends. Germline values: CDR1 GTSNPN, CDR2 SVGIG (reference sequence). The CDR3 DNA is TGTGCCTGGAGTGGTGCCCACTATGAGCAGTTCTTC. Its protein product is CAWSGAHYEQFF. The whole variable domain, remainder taken from reference TRBV30 and TRBJ2-1, is SQTIHQWPATLVQPVGSPLSLECTVEGTSNPNLYWYRQAAGRGLQLLFYSVGIGQISSEVPQNLSASRPQDRQFILSSKKLLLSDSGFYLCAWSGAHYEQFFGPGTRLTVL.

In this sample, this clonotype turned up a few times. CDR3 sequence reads: CASRSQRDYNEQFF. The DNA of the CDR3 is TGTGCCAGCCGCAGTCAGCGGGATTACAATGAGCAGTTCTTC. V and J are TRBV19 and TRBJ2-1; 7 bases fit TRBD2. Germline CDR1 LNHDA, CDR2 SQIVND (reference sequence). The CDR3 contains 14 residues. V lost 9 bases and J lost 4; bases outside the gene matches: 9.

A few counts support this clonotype. J is TRBJ2-1 and V is TRBV6-2 or TRBV6-3; 12 bases map to TRBD2. CDR1 and CDR2 (germline): MNHEY, SVGEGT. The CDR3 runs to 15 residues. Unmatched junction bases numbered 9, after V lost 6 bases and J lost 9 bases. The CDR3 sequence is CASRRLAGVAGEQFF. In nucleotides, the CDR3 is TGTGCCAGCAGAAGACTAGCGGGAGTAGCCGGTGAGCAGTTCTTC.

This clonotype came up a few times. The J gene is TRBJ2-6, the V gene TRBV2, with 9 bases that match TRBD2. Germline V gives CDR1 SNHLY, CDR2 FYNNEI. The CDR3 consists of 17 residues. With V trimmed by 1 base and J by 0 bases, 1 base remained unmatched. CDR3 amino acids: CASSEEAGGSGANVLTF. CDR3 sequence (DNA): TGTGCCAGCAGTGAAGAAGCGGGGGGCTCTGGGGCCAACGTCCTGACTTTC.

The chain combines TRBV6-2 or TRBV6-3 with TRBJ1-1; D may be TRBD1 (6 bases). The CDR3 totals 12 residues. V was pared by 2 bases and J by 8 bases, with 9 bases between. Germline CDR1 MNHEY, CDR2 SVGEGT. Here the CDR3 DNA reads TGTGCCAGCAGTTACGGCGGGGGCGAAGCTTTCTTT. Translation: CASSYGGGEAFF.

The chain uses TRBV28 and TRBJ2-7, with D hard to call. V was pared by 6 bases and J by 1 base, with 13 bases between. The CDR3 loop spans 14 amino acids. The germline CDR1 and CDR2 sequences are MDHEN and SYDVKM. CDR3 DNA sequence: TGTGCCAGCAGGGTGCCCACCTCTTCCTACGAGCAGTACTTC. Translating gives CASRVPTSSYEQYF.

V usage is TRBV3-1 and J usage is TRBJ2-1; 13 bases match TRBD2. V lost 0 bases and J lost 6; bases outside the gene matches: 5. Germline CDR1 reads LGHDT; CDR2 reads YNNKEL (reference sequence). The CDR3 runs 17 residues. This CDR3 is CASSQDGLAGEGNEQFF. Written as DNA, the CDR3 is TGTGCCAGCAGCCAAGACGGACTAGCGGGAGAAGGCAATGAGCAGTTCTTC.

A remark on this clonotype: The junction differs from germline at one of its ends, possibly a read error. J is TRBJ2-5 and V is TRBV7-2, with D possibly being TRBD1 (7 bases). CDR1 is SGHTA, CDR2 FQGNSA, per germline. The CDR3 runs 15 residues. The CDR3 DNA is TGTGCCAGCAGCCTAGCGATAACAGGGGTCGAGACCCAGTACTTC. Translation gives CASSLAITGVETQYF. The complete variable domain, with remaining parts taken from reference TRBV7-2 and TRBJ2-5, reads GAGVSQSPSNKVTEKGKDVELRCDPISGHTALYWYRQSLGQGLEFLIYFQGNSAPDKSGLPSDRFSAERTGGSVSTLTIQRTQQEDSAVYLCASSLAITGVETQYFGPGTRLLVL.

This clonotype was counted many times. CDR3 sequence: CASSSPGAGTDTQYF. CDR3 in DNA: TGTGCCAGCAGCTCTCCGGGTGCGGGCACAGATACGCAGTATTTT. V is TRBV7-9 and J is TRBJ2-3, with D unclear. CDR3 length: 15 residues. Germline V lookup: CDR1 SEHNR, CDR2 FQNEAQ (reference sequence). V was trimmed by 4 bases and J by 1 base, leaving 12 bases between them.

This chain connects TRBV2 to TRBJ1-3, with unresolved D. The CDR3 length is 15 residues. Germline V gives CDR1 SNHLY, CDR2 FYNNEI. The ends were cut back, 1 base at V and 2 bases at J, with 9 bases in the middle. Written as DNA, the CDR3 is TGTGCCAGCAGTGAAGGGGTTCGAACTGGAAACACCATATATTTT. Protein: CASSEGVRTGNTIYF.

The rearrangement links TRBV6-5 to TRBJ1-1; TRBD1 matches at 10 bases. Germline V gene lookup returns CDR1 MNHEY and CDR2 SVGAGI. The trim removed 3 bases at V and 1 base at J, leaving 5 bases unmatched. This CDR3 comprises 16 residues. The CDR3: CASSYRDRGQNTEAFF. The CDR3 DNA sequence: TGTGCCAGCAGTTATAGGGACAGGGGCCAGAACACTGAAGCTTTCTTT.

The genes are TRBV7-3 and TRBJ2-2; D unclear. The V gene lost 5 bases and the J gene lost 4 bases, with 8 bases spanning the gap. Germline V gene sequence: CDR1 SGHTA, CDR2 FQGTGA. CDR3 size: 13 residues. The CDR3 DNA reads as TGTGCCAGCAGCCCAGCCCTCACCGGGGAGCTGTTTTTT. Its protein is CASSPALTGELFF.

The chain couples TRBV7-9 to TRBJ1-4; 7 bases map to TRBD1. This CDR3 comprises 14 residues. V gave up 4 bases and J gave up 12 bases; unmatched junction bases: 11. Germline CDR1 and CDR2: SEHNR and FQNEAQ (reference sequence). DNA of the CDR3: TGTGCCAGCAGCTCAGTCCCGGGACAGAGTGAACTGTTTTTT. Protein: CASSSVPGQSELFF.

This clonotype was recorded a few times. The V call is TRBV4-3, the J call TRBJ1-2, with D possibly being TRBD1 (5 bases). The ends were cut back, 2 bases at V and 2 bases at J, with 9 bases in the middle. Per germline, CDR1 LGHNA and CDR2 YSLEER. This CDR3 spans 14 amino acids. CDR3 loop: CASSQTDRNYGYTF. The CDR3 DNA reads as TGCGCCAGCAGCCAAACAGACAGAAACTATGGCTACACCTTC.

This clonotype was seen a few times. The V and J genes are TRBV4-1 and TRBJ2-1; D gene unclear. The V gene lost 2 bases and the J gene lost 8 bases, with 13 bases spanning the gap. Germline V CDR1 and CDR2: MGHRA, YSYEKL. CDR3 size: 14 residues. CDR3 in DNA: TGCGCCAGCAGCCAACCCGACCGCGGTGATGAGCAGTTCTTC. Translating gives CASSQPDRGDEQFF.

The J gene is TRBJ2-7, the V gene TRBV28, with no clear D. This CDR3 has 14 residues. Looked up from germline, CDR1 is MDHEN and CDR2 is SYDVKM. Trimming took 1 base from V and 1 from J, leaving 8 bases between them. The CDR3 region has the DNA TGTGCCAGCAGTTTATTCGAGCCTTCCTACGAGCAGTACTTC. This translates into CASSLFEPSYEQYF.

The chain has TRBV4-2 and TRBJ1-1; no clear D gene. Trimming shortened V by 2 bases and J by 0 bases, and 7 bases separated the two germline ends. This CDR3 has 14 residues. The germline V gene encodes CDR1 LGHNA and CDR2 YNFKEQ. CDR3 amino acids: CASSQHRMNTEAFF. The CDR3 region has the DNA TGTGCCAGCAGCCAACACCGCATGAACACTGAAGCTTTCTTT.

This clonotype has just a few counts. The V gene is TRBV12-3 or TRBV12-4, the J gene TRBJ2-1; 9 bases match TRBD2. V lost 6 bases, J lost 1 base, and 4 bases stayed unmatched. CDR3 length: 15 amino acids. The CDR3 nucleotides read TGTGCCAGCAGCCCCCTAGCGGGGTCCTACAATGAGCAGTTCTTC. This codes for CASSPLAGSYNEQFF.

This clonotype was observed a handful of times. The CDR3 DNA sequence: TGTGCCAGCATACCTCCCACGGGAGGGCTGTACACTGAAGCTTTCTTT. It codes for CASIPPTGGLYTEAFF. V gene TRBV6-6 combines with J gene TRBJ1-1; no firm D call. The V gene lost 7 bases and the J gene lost 3 bases, with 21 bases spanning the gap. CDR3 length equals 16 residues. Germline V CDR1 and CDR2: MNHNY, SVGAGI (reference sequence).

The genes are TRBV6-2 or TRBV6-3 and TRBJ2-7; D may be TRBD2 (6 bases). The germline V gene encodes CDR1 MNHEY and CDR2 SVGEGT. The CDR3 sequence is 14 residues long. The V and J ends lost 7 bases and 3 bases respectively, with 16 bases between them. The CDR3 spells CASTRGTFNYEQYF. In DNA form, the CDR3 reads TGTGCCAGCACCCGGGGGACTTTCAACTACGAGCAGTACTTC.

This clonotype was seen at least ten times. The chain combines TRBV18 with TRBJ2-5; 9 positions agree with TRBD2. The CDR3 contains 17 residues. J gave up 5 bases and V 1 base, and 11 bases lay outside the gene matches. The V gene's germline CDR1 is KGHSH and CDR2 LQKENI. As DNA, the CDR3 is TGTGCCAGCTCACCACGAAGGGGTAGCGGGAGTGTTGAGACCCAGTACTTC. Protein product: CASSPRRGSGSVETQYF. The variable domain in full, with the rest retrieved from reference TRBV18 and TRBJ2-5, is NAGVMQNPRHLVRRRGQEARLRCSPMKGHSHVYWYRQLPEEGLKFMVYLQKENIIDESGMPKERFSAEFPKEGPSILRIQQVVRGDSAAYFCASSPRRGSGSVETQYFGPGTRLLVL.

This sequence joins TRBV12-2 and TRBJ1-5; the table's TRBD1 call for D was not verified on the DNA. TRBV12-2 is given as a pseudogene. This CDR3 is built from 16 residues. CDR3: CASRPPARASNQPQHF. The CDR3, as DNA: TGTGCAAGTCGTCCCCCCGCCCGGGCCAGCAATCAGCCCCAGCATTTT.

This clonotype occurred a few times. The rearrangement links TRBV6-2 or TRBV6-3 to TRBJ2-1, with TRBD2 matching over 13 bases. V was pared by 4 bases and J by 2 bases, with 8 bases of the junction left unmatched. CDR3 length: 18 residues. CDR1 MNHEY and CDR2 SVGEGT come from the germline V gene. CDR3 DNA: TGTGCCAGCAGTTCGGGACTAGCGGGAATGCTTACCTACAATGAGCAGTTCTTC. Protein sequence: CASSSGLAGMLTYNEQFF.

This clonotype appeared a few times. The chain has TRBV20-1 and TRBJ2-7; 8 bases map to TRBD2. This CDR3 has 13 residues. The V segment lost 5 bases and the J segment 0 bases; nucleotides outside the gene matches: 3. From germline, CDR1 is DFQATT and CDR2 SNEGSKA (reference sequence). CDR3 coding DNA: TGCAGTGCTGATAGCGGGACCTCCTACGAGCAGTACTTC. Protein product: CSADSGTSYEQYF.

This clonotype was observed a handful of times. This sequence joins TRBV20-1 and TRBJ1-6; 8 nucleotides align to TRBD1. The CDR3 extends over 17 amino acids. J lost 7 bases, V lost 2 bases, and 13 bases had no gene match. In germline, CDR1 is DFQATT, CDR2 SNEGSKA (reference sequence). The DNA of the CDR3 is TGCAGTGCTAGACCTCGGACGACAGGGGTCAGAAATTCACCCCTCCACTTT. Its translation is CSARPRTTGVRNSPLHF.

This clonotype has a handful of counts. This sequence joins TRBV10-3 and TRBJ2-7; D might be TRBD1 or TRBD2, each matching 5 bases. V was trimmed by 0 bases and J by 2 bases, leaving 14 bases between them. Germline V lookup: CDR1 ENHRY, CDR2 SYGVKD. The CDR3 contains 16 residues. The CDR3 DNA sequence: TGTGCCATCAGTGAGTCCGGGGCCACGGGGACCTACGAGCAGTACTTC. Translating it yields CAISESGATGTYEQYF.